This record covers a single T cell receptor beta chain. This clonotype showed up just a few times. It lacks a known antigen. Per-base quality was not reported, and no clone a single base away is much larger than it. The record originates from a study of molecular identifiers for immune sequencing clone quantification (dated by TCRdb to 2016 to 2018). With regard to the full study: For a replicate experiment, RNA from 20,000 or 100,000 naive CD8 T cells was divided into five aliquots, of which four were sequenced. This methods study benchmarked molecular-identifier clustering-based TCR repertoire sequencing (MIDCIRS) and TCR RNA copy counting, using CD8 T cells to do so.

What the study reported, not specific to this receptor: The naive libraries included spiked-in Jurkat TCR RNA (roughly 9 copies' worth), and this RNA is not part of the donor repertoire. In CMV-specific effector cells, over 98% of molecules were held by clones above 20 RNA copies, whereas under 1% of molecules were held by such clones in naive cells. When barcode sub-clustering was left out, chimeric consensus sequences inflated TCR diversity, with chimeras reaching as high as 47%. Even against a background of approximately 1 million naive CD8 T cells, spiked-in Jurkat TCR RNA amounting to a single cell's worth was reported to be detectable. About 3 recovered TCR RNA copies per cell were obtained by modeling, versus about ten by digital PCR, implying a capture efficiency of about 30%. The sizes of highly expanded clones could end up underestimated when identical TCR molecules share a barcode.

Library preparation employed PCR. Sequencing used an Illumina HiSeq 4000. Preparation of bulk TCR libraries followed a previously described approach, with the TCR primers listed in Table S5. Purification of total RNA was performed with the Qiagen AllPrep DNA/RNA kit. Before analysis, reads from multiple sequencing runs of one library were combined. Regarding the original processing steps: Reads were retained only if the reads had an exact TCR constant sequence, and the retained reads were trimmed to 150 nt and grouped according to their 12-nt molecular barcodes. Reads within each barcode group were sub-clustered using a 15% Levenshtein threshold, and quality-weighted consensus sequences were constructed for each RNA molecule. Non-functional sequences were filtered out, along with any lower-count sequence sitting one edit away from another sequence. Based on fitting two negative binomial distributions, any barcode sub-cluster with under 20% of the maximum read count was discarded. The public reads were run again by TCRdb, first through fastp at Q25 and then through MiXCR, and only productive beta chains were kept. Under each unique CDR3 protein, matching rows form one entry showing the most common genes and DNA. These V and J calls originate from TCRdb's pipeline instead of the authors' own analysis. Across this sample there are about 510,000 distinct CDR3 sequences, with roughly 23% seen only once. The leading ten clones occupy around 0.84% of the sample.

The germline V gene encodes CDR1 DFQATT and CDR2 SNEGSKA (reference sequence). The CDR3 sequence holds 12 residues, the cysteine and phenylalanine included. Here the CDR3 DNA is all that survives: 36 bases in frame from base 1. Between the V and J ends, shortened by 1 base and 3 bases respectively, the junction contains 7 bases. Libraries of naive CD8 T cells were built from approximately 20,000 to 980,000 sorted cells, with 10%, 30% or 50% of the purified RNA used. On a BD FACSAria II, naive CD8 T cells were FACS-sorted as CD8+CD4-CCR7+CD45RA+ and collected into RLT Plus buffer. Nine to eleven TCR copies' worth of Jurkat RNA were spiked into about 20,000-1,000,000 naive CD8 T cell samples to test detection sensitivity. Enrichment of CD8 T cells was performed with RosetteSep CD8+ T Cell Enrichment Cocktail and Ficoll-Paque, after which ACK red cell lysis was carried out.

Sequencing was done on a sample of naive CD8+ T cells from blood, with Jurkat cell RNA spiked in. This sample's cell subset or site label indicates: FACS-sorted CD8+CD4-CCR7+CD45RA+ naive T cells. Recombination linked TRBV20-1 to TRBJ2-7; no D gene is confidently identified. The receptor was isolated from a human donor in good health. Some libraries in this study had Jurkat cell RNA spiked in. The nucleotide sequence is TGCAGTGCTAGAGGGATTGACTACGAGCAGTACTTC. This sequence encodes CSARGIDYEQYF.